This T cell receptor (beta chain) was found in a study of cytomegalovirus exposure and HLA in healthy donors. A multiplex PCR was run with 60 Vbeta primers and 13 Jbeta primers. The repertoire was sequenced with immunoSEQ multiplex PCR; TCRdb's copy has only in-frame clones and lacks some. The profile covers under 150,000 clones, with approximately 80% appearing a single time and 0.95% to 1.5% taken by the ten largest. Trimming shortened V by 3 bases and J by 2 bases, and 13 bases separated the two germline ends. Germline V lookup: CDR1 SNHLY, CDR2 FYNNEI. The CDR3 covers 15 residues. To note about this clone: The antigen is unknown.

Notes on the study in general: It was about 150 TCR beta chains that were listed as cytomegalovirus-associated. Earlier analysis yielded a pattern in which most TCR beta V segments were productive about 90% or about 30% of the time. What was likely a sequencing artifact was a cluster of highly shared sequence variants. In most subjects, TCR beta sequences reportedly gave accurate predictions of HLA-A and HLA-B alleles.

The sequencing sample was made of PBMCs. This sequence joins TRBV2 and TRBJ1-1, with D perhaps matching TRBD1 (6 bases). This TCR derives from a girl aged 2-15 years in good health and CMV-seronegative. CDR3 nucleotides: TGTGCCAGCAGTGACCCCAGGGGTCCCAACACTGAAGCTTTCTTT. Its translation is CASSDPRGPNTEAFF.